This T cell receptor (beta chain) was retrieved from a study of human T cells and chemical hapten exposure. Study findings and constraints: The donor cohort had alopecia, so its immune response may not match that of healthy people. Expanded TCRs created a significantly greater count of big CDR3 similarity clusters than controls did.

Regarding time point: pre-sensitization, week 0. This sample's treatment: therapeutic diphenylcyclopropenone sensitization with weekly scalp DPC. Blood sampling preceded each patch test application. Whole blood, unfractionated, served as the material for total RNA extraction. Germline CDR1 is ENHRY and CDR2 is SYGVKD. This CDR3 is built from 16 residues. Unmatched junction bases numbered 8, after V lost 3 bases and J lost 4 bases. In this sample, this clonotype turned up many times. Its cognate antigen is unknown. TCRdb re-derived calls from the RACE reads in MiXCR, one entry per CDR3 protein. Among roughly 380,000 distinct CDR3 sequences listed, approximately 5.1% were seen once.

The clonotype comes from a woman aged 45-60 years with alopecia areata. Some clones in this sample may be carry-over from other donors' samples. The sequences come from whole blood, collected in connection with sensitization to the hapten diphenylcyclopropenone (DPC). The chain joins TRBV10-3 to TRBJ1-2; 10 nucleotides agree with TRBD1. In DNA, the CDR3 is TGTGCCATCAGTGATACCGGGACAGGGGCGATCTATGGCTACACCTTC. It translates to CAISDTGTGAIYGYTF.